These T cell receptor beta chains were read from a single sample in a study of blood T cell repertoires in COVID-19. The assay was immunoSEQ multiplex PCR, and TCRdb's table has in-frame clones only and misses some. The sample gives 180,000 or so clones, 81% of which show up once; 9.5% to 11% is in the top ten. The material sequenced was peripheral blood. Source of these receptors: a woman aged 35 to 49 with COVID-19, enrolled during active disease. CDR3s include the opening cysteine and the closing phenylalanine or tryptophan. The D gene is left open where the match is weak. A clone size is listed for some rows: how often the clone was seen (once, few, many), or a class if it is expanded.

v_gene	len	abundance	d_gene	j_gene	CDR3aa	CDR3nt
TRBV7-6	16	.	TRBD2	TRBJ2-2	CASSLGGGAATGELFF	TGTGCCAGCAGCTTAGGCGGGGGGGCCGCCACCGGGGAGCTGTTTTTT
TRBV28	16	.	TRBD1	TRBJ1-4	CASTRQGAPRDEKLFF	TGTGCCAGCACCCGACAGGGGGCGCCGAGAGATGAAAAACTGTTTTTT
TRBV4-1	16	.	TRBD2	TRBJ2-7	CASSQELGGGSYEQYF	TGCGCCAGCAGCCAAGAGCTTGGGGGAGGGAGTTACGAGCAGTACTTC
TRBV6-1	13	.	.	TRBJ1-1	CASSDAGTSEAFF	TGTGCCAGCAGTGACGCAGGGACTAGTGAAGCTTTCTTT
TRBV5-4	12	.	TRBD1	TRBJ1-2	CAGKLQGGGYTF	TGTGCCGGAAAACTACAGGGGGGTGGCTACACCTTC
TRBV3-1/TRBV3-2	19	.	TRBD2	TRBJ2-6	CASSQVLQRTSSGANVLTF	TGTGCCAGCAGCCAAGTCCTCCAGCGGACTAGCTCTGGGGCCAACGTCCTGACTTTC
TRBV24-1	15	.	TRBD1	TRBJ1-2	CATSDSPGGSYGYTF	TGTGCCACCAGTGACTCACCAGGGGGGAGCTATGGCTACACCTTC
TRBV11-2	15	.	TRBD2	TRBJ2-2	CASSPGLAVTGELFF	TGTGCCAGCAGCCCAGGCCTAGCGGTGACCGGGGAGCTGTTTTTT
TRBV20-1	15	few	TRBD2	TRBJ2-1	CSASLLAGVGNEQFF	TGCAGTGCTAGTCTACTAGCGGGAGTAGGGAATGAGCAGTTCTTC
TRBV19	12	.	.	TRBJ2-5	CASSAAAETQYF	TGTGCCAGTAGCGCGGCGGCTGAGACCCAGTACTTC
TRBV6-5	14	.	.	TRBJ1-5	CASSLDSLNQPQHF	TGTGCCAGCAGTCTGGACAGTCTCAATCAGCCCCAGCATTTT
TRBV6-1	15	.	TRBD1	TRBJ1-6	CASSERVGGMTPLHF	TGTGCCAGCAGTGAAAGGGTAGGGGGCATGACACCCCTCCACTTT
TRBV3-1/TRBV3-2	16	many	TRBD2	TRBJ2-1	CASSRRGSFSYNEQFF	TGTGCCAGCAGCCGACGCGGGAGTTTCTCCTACAATGAGCAGTTCTTC
TRBV19	12	.	TRBD1	TRBJ2-1	CASTSGGSVQFF	TGTGCCAGTACTTCAGGGGGTTCGGTGCAGTTCTTC
TRBV4-1	15	once	TRBD2	TRBJ2-1	CASSHLAGDHNEQFF	TGCGCCAGCAGCCACCTAGCGGGAGATCACAATGAGCAGTTCTTC
TRBV19	14	.	TRBD1	TRBJ2-5	CASSRTGGLETQYF	TGTGCCAGTAGTAGGACAGGGGGTCTGGAGACCCAGTACTTC
TRBV30	14	.	TRBD1	TRBJ1-2	CAWSVGTGWDGYTF	TGTGCCTGGAGTGTAGGGACAGGGTGGGATGGCTACACCTTC
TRBV15	12	once	.	TRBJ2-5	CATSSIKETQYF	TGTGCCACCAGCTCTATTAAAGAGACCCAGTACTTC
TRBV5-1	16	.	TRBD2	TRBJ2-3	CASSLPLAGATDTQYF	TGCGCCAGCAGCTTGCCTCTAGCGGGAGCCACAGATACGCAGTATTTT
TRBV30	13	.	.	TRBJ2-1	CAWRGLAYNEQFF	TGTGCCTGGAGAGGGCTAGCGTACAATGAGCAGTTCTTC
TRBV9	13	.	.	TRBJ1-1	CASSSTGWTEAFF	TGTGCCAGCAGCTCTACAGGTTGGACTGAAGCTTTCTTT
TRBV5-1	14	.	.	TRBJ1-2	CASSLAIQDYGYTF	TGCGCCAGCAGCTTGGCCATACAGGACTATGGCTACACCTTC
TRBV28	14	.	.	TRBJ2-1	CASSEFSSYNEQFF	TGTGCCAGCAGTGAATTTAGCTCCTACAATGAGCAGTTCTTC
TRBV23-1	14	.	TRBD1	TRBJ1-2	CASSQLDRAGGYTF	TGCGCCAGCAGTCAACTGGACAGGGCGGGAGGCTACACCTTC
TRBV18	16	.	TRBD2	TRBJ2-7	CASSPPRTSGYYEQYF	TGTGCCAGCTCACCACCTCGGACTAGCGGATACTACGAGCAGTACTTC
TRBV30	16	.	.	TRBJ1-1	CAWSGAGGRLNTEAFF	TGTGCCTGGAGCGGAGCTGGTGGCAGACTAAACACTGAAGCTTTCTTT
TRBV5-1	19	.	TRBD2	TRBJ2-1	CASSLQLADLANFYNEQFF	TGCGCCAGCAGCTTGCAACTAGCGGACCTCGCAAATTTCTACAATGAGCAGTTCTTC
TRBV5-1	15	.	TRBD2	TRBJ2-7	CASSLSSGSSYEQYF	TGCGCCAGCAGCTTGTCGAGCGGGAGCTCCTACGAGCAGTACTTC
TRBV7-9	15	.	.	TRBJ1-5	CASSPDGAGNQPQHF	TGTGCCAGCAGCCCTGACGGGGCGGGGAATCAGCCCCAGCATTTT
TRBV19	14	.	TRBD1	TRBJ2-1	CASSIRTGYNEQFF	TGTGCCAGTAGTATCCGGACAGGTTACAATGAGCAGTTCTTC
TRBV4-1	18	.	.	TRBJ1-5	CASSQEPPRRASNQPQHF	TGCGCCAGCAGCCAAGAACCCCCTAGGAGGGCGAGCAATCAGCCCCAGCATTTT
TRBV2	12	.	TRBD1	TRBJ1-2	CASRQGANGYTF	TGTGCCAGCAGGCAGGGGGCAAATGGCTACACCTTC
TRBV7-6	15	.	.	TRBJ1-1	CASSLDDRPNTEAFF	TGTGCCAGCAGCTTAGACGACAGACCGAACACTGAAGCTTTCTTT
TRBV7-3	14	.	.	TRBJ1-6	CASSSDNYNSPLHF	TGTGCCAGCAGCTCGGACAACTATAATTCACCCCTCCACTTT
TRBV4-1	13	.	.	TRBJ1-1	CASSPTGTYEAFF	TGCGCCAGCAGTCCAACCGGGACATATGAAGCTTTCTTT
TRBV28	16	.	TRBD2	TRBJ2-3	CASSLFKREVGDTQYF	TGTGCCAGCAGTTTATTCAAGCGGGAAGTTGGGGATACGCAGTATTTT
TRBV28	16	.	.	TRBJ1-3	CASLTLPGTSGNTIYF	TGTGCCAGTCTAACTTTACCGGGGACATCCGGAAACACCATATATTTT
TRBV3-1/TRBV3-2	16	.	.	TRBJ2-1	CASSHAGKTSYNEQFF	TGTGCCAGCAGCCATGCCGGGAAAACTAGCTACAATGAGCAGTTCTTC
TRBV9	15	.	TRBD1	TRBJ2-5	CASSLRDREGETQYF	TGTGCCAGCAGCTTAAGGGACAGGGAAGGAGAGACCCAGTACTTC
TRBV2	14	.	TRBD1	TRBJ1-1	CASSLGQGNTEAFF	TGTGCCAGCAGCCTTGGACAGGGGAACACTGAAGCTTTCTTT
TRBV19	18	.	TRBD2	TRBJ2-3	CASSMRLAGRAGLDTQYF	TGTGCCAGTAGTATGCGGCTAGCGGGACGGGCCGGTTTAGATACGCAGTATTTT
TRBV12-3/TRBV12-4	13	.	.	TRBJ1-1	CASSHSMNTEAFF	TGTGCCAGCAGCCACAGCATGAACACTGAAGCTTTCTTT
TRBV28	13	.	.	TRBJ1-2	CASNSGVPYGYTF	TGTGCCAGCAACTCGGGGGTCCCCTATGGCTACACCTTC
TRBV18	14	.	.	TRBJ2-2	CASSPLEATGELFF	TGTGCCAGCTCACCACTCGAGGCCACCGGGGAGCTGTTTTTT
TRBV6-5	13	.	TRBD1	TRBJ2-1	CASIGQGAIEQFF	TGTGCCAGCATAGGACAGGGGGCTATTGAGCAGTTCTTC
TRBV5-1	14	.	TRBD1	TRBJ2-5	CASSYTGGRETQYF	TGCGCCAGCAGCTACACAGGGGGCAGGGAGACCCAGTACTTC
TRBV9	18	.	.	TRBJ1-2	CASSDAEFGEMTNYGYTF	TGTGCCAGCAGCGATGCCGAGTTTGGGGAGATGACCAACTATGGCTACACCTTC
TRBV5-4	15	.	.	TRBJ2-1	CASSHSRSSYNEQFF	TGTGCCAGCAGCCACTCCAGGTCGTCCTACAATGAGCAGTTCTTC
TRBV6-2/TRBV6-3	18	.	.	TRBJ2-1	CASSYWASRSNSYNEQFF	TGTGCCAGCAGTTACTGGGCCTCACGAAGCAACTCCTACAATGAGCAGTTCTTC